This TCR beta chain is from a study of cytomegalovirus exposure and HLA in healthy donors. General study findings and limits: Through in vitro validation, three CMV-associated chains were shown to be specific for CMV antigens. Among donors in an Asian-associated ancestry cluster, a later analysis reportedly found fewer N-insertions than the approximately 700-donor mean. Investigators reported fewer than 200 TCR beta chains as tied to cytomegalovirus. 87-base-pair reads could not separate some V segments, including TRBV6-2 and TRBV6-3.

Trimming took 1 base from V and 2 from J, leaving 10 bases between them. Looked up from germline, CDR1 is SGHVS and CDR2 is FNYEAQ. The CDR3 extends over 15 amino acids. A remark on this clone: What it binds is unknown.

The PCR used 60 Vbeta and 13 Jbeta primers. The table came from immunoSEQ multiplex PCR; TCRdb's copy has only in-frame clones and leaves some out. This sample's table has about 130,000 clones. The chain employs TRBV7-6 and TRBJ2-3; no clear D. Specimen: PBMCs. This receptor was identified in a woman in her 40s in good health and CMV-seronegative. This CDR3 reads CASSLVGRSTDTQYF. For the CDR3, the DNA is TGTGCCAGCAGCTTAGTTGGCAGATCCACAGATACGCAGTATTTT.